The text below deals with one TCR beta chain. This record comes from a study of graft-versus-host responses after intestinal transplantation. Measured with immunoSEQ multiplex PCR; TCRdb has only the in-frame clones, and not every one. Of tens of thousands of clones listed, over 75% were seen once; the top ten hold about 4.4%. The origin of this receptor is a human patient who received an intestinal transplant, so some T cells may come from the graft donor. The sample in question was PBMCs, obtained 524 days after transplant.

The CDR3 DNA is TGTGCCAGCAGTGTTACAGGGTCTAGCACAGATACGCAGTATTTT. Amino acids: CASSVTGSSTDTQYF. The V gene is TRBV27, the J gene TRBJ2-3; TRBD1 is a possible D gene (6 bases). The CDR3 runs 15 residues. V dropped 5 bases and J dropped 0 bases, with 12 bases sitting between them. Germline loops: CDR1 MNHEY, CDR2 SMNVEV (reference sequence).